The rows below give T cell receptor beta chains drawn from one sample of a study of blood T cell repertoires in COVID-19. The repertoire was sequenced with immunoSEQ multiplex PCR; TCRdb's copy has only in-frame clones and lacks some. This repertoire shows hundreds of thousands of clones, roughly 90% found once; its top ten account for approximately 2.2%. Specimen: peripheral blood. These receptors came from a woman between 40 and 55 years old who had recovered from COVID-19. The CDR3 runs from the conserved cysteine through the conserved F or W. D genes are given only for firm matches. The size entry is marked missing in some rows and otherwise reads once, few, many or a size class.

CDR3nt: TGTGCCAGTAGTATCACAGGGACAGGGGGTTGGACTGAAGCTTTCTTT
CDR3aa: CASSITGTGGWTEAFF
v_gene: TRBV19
d_gene: TRBD1
abundance: -
j_gene: TRBJ1-1

CDR3nt: TGTGCCAGCATCGATCGGGGGGGAAGCACAGATACGCAGTATTTT
CDR3aa: CASIDRGGSTDTQYF
v_gene: TRBV6-5
d_gene: TRBD2
abundance: -
j_gene: TRBJ2-3

CDR3nt: TGTGCCAGCAGTACAGGGGGCAACTATGGCTACACCTTC
CDR3aa: CASSTGGNYGYTF
v_gene: TRBV6-5
d_gene: TRBD1
abundance: once
j_gene: TRBJ1-2

CDR3nt: TGTGCCAGCAGTTTCAACCACGGGGAAAAACTGTTTTTT
CDR3aa: CASSFNHGEKLFF
v_gene: TRBV12-3/TRBV12-4
d_gene: -
abundance: -
j_gene: TRBJ1-4

CDR3nt: TGTGCCAGCGGCCAGAGGCTAGCGGGGGGGCCGGGAGATACGCAGTATTTT
CDR3aa: CASGQRLAGGPGDTQYF
v_gene: TRBV4-2
d_gene: TRBD2
abundance: -
j_gene: TRBJ2-3

CDR3nt: TGTGCCAGCAGTTCGGGACAGGGTAAAAAGCAGTACTTC
CDR3aa: CASSSGQGKKQYF
v_gene: TRBV28
d_gene: TRBD1
abundance: once
j_gene: TRBJ2-7

CDR3nt: TGCAGTGCCGCGTTACTCTCTGAAGCTTTCTTT
CDR3aa: CSAALLSEAFF
v_gene: TRBV20-1
d_gene: -
abundance: -
j_gene: TRBJ1-1

CDR3nt: TGTGCCTGGAGTGTAAGACAGGGCGGGTGGTCCTATAATTCACCCCTCCACTTT
CDR3aa: CAWSVRQGGWSYNSPLHF
v_gene: TRBV30
d_gene: TRBD1
abundance: -
j_gene: TRBJ1-6

CDR3nt: TGTGCCAGCAGCTCGTCGACAAGGAGGGACAATGAGCAGTTCTTC
CDR3aa: CASSSSTRRDNEQFF
v_gene: TRBV11-3
d_gene: -
abundance: -
j_gene: TRBJ2-1

CDR3nt: TGTGCCAGCAGCTTAGCGGGGGGTCGAGCCTACGAGCAGTACTTC
CDR3aa: CASSLAGGRAYEQYF
v_gene: TRBV7-2
d_gene: -
abundance: -
j_gene: TRBJ2-7

CDR3nt: TGTGCCAGTAGTAGCCTCAGGTCTGTGGGCTACACCTTC
CDR3aa: CASSSLRSVGYTF
v_gene: TRBV19
d_gene: -
abundance: -
j_gene: TRBJ1-2

CDR3nt: TGTGCCAGCAGCACTGAGACTAGCGGGAGGAATGAGCAGTTCTTC
CDR3aa: CASSTETSGRNEQFF
v_gene: TRBV6-4
d_gene: TRBD2
abundance: -
j_gene: TRBJ2-1

CDR3nt: TGCGCCAGCAGCCAAGGGGTCCTAGCCCAAGAGACCCAGTACTTC
CDR3aa: CASSQGVLAQETQYF
v_gene: TRBV4-1
d_gene: -
abundance: -
j_gene: TRBJ2-5

CDR3nt: TGTGCCAGCAACCCCTGGGCCAGCGGGACCATCAGGAATGAGCAGTTCTTC
CDR3aa: CASNPWASGTIRNEQFF
v_gene: TRBV7-9
d_gene: TRBD2
abundance: -
j_gene: TRBJ2-1

CDR3nt: TGCGCCAGCAGCCCACTCGCGGGACTAGCGGGCTACGAGCAGTACTTC
CDR3aa: CASSPLAGLAGYEQYF
v_gene: TRBV5-1
d_gene: TRBD2
abundance: -
j_gene: TRBJ2-7

CDR3nt: TGCGCCAGCAAACCAGGGACAGAAAGGGGTGGCTACACCTTC
CDR3aa: CASKPGTERGGYTF
v_gene: TRBV5-1
d_gene: TRBD1
abundance: -
j_gene: TRBJ1-2

CDR3nt: TGTGCCAGTAGTATCGGCGGGAGAACGGGCAATGAGCAGTTCTTC
CDR3aa: CASSIGGRTGNEQFF
v_gene: TRBV19
d_gene: TRBD2
abundance: once
j_gene: TRBJ2-1

CDR3nt: TGTGCCAGCAGCTTTCCAGGTATCTCCTACGAGCAGTACTTC
CDR3aa: CASSFPGISYEQYF
v_gene: TRBV7-9
d_gene: -
abundance: -
j_gene: TRBJ2-7

CDR3nt: TGTGCCAGTAGTCTCCCCCAGGGCTTCTATGGCTACACCTTC
CDR3aa: CASSLPQGFYGYTF
v_gene: TRBV19
d_gene: -
abundance: -
j_gene: TRBJ1-2

CDR3nt: TGCGCCAGCAGCCGACTCAGGGGGCCGGATGAAAAACTGTTTTTT
CDR3aa: CASSRLRGPDEKLFF
v_gene: TRBV4-3
d_gene: TRBD1
abundance: -
j_gene: TRBJ1-4

CDR3nt: TGTGCCAGCAGCTTGGACCGACAGCCGAACACTGAAGCTTTCTTT
CDR3aa: CASSLDRQPNTEAFF
v_gene: TRBV5-4
d_gene: -
abundance: -
j_gene: TRBJ1-1